The 12 T cell receptor beta chains reported below all come from one sample, sequenced in a study of CXCR3-negative and CXCR3-positive naive CD8 T cells. Study observations and caveats: More hydrophobic TRB CDR3s occurred in CXCR3-positive than in CXCR3-negative naive cells.

These receptors have no identified antigens. Libraries of TRB cDNA were made by 5' RACE and carried UMIs. TCRdb reworked the 5' RACE reads into one entry per CDR3 protein, no DNA. The sample totals 84,000 or so distinct CDR3 sequences. The sample taken for sequencing was naive CXCR3+ CD8+ T cells from blood. As to subset: CD45RO-CCR7+CD27+CD95- naive CD8+ T cells expressing CXCR3 (TNR3+). The source is a human donor in good health. Some clones in this sample may be carry-over from other donors' samples.

The rearrangement joins TRBV28 to TRBJ2-1; as DNA is missing, the TRBD2 call by TCRdb cannot be tested. Looked up from germline, CDR1 is MDHEN and CDR2 is SYDVKM. This CDR3 has 14 residues. The CDR3 sequence is CASSSRSSGTRWFF.

The V and J genes are TRBV13 and TRBJ2-3; checking the TCRdb D call of TRBD1 is not possible without DNA. CDR1 and CDR2 from the germline V gene are PRHDT and FYEKMQ (reference sequence). This CDR3 contains 18 residues. CDR3 in amino acids: CASSLRAGHRPNTDTQYF.

The chain employs TRBV6-5 and TRBJ2-1. The CDR3 has 16 amino acids. The germline V gene encodes CDR1 MNHEY and CDR2 SVGAGI. This CDR3 is CASSYSAGAPYNEQFF.

The chain has TRBV5-5 and TRBJ2-7. The CDR3 contains 14 residues. Germline CDR1 SGHKS, CDR2 YYEKEE (reference sequence). CDR3 region: CASSLYAASYEQYF.

This chain links TRBV28 with TRBJ2-2; TCRdb's D call, TRBD1, is unchecked because there is no DNA. Per germline, CDR1 MDHEN and CDR2 SYDVKM. The CDR3 consists of 15 residues. This CDR3 reads CASSPADRDTGELFF.

The V call is TRBV2, the J call TRBJ2-7. In germline, CDR1 is SNHLY, CDR2 FYNNEI. The CDR3 is 12 residues long. CDR3: CATYLTQLEQYF.

The chain links TRBV29-1 to TRBJ2-1; TCRdb lists TRBD1, though no DNA is available to test this call. CDR3 length: 12 amino acids. Germline-derived CDR1 and CDR2 are SQVTM and ANQGSEA. CDR3 loop: CSSDRGGNEQFF.

The chain uses TRBV7-8 and TRBJ1-1. The CDR3 spans 14 residues. Germline CDR1 is SGHVS and CDR2 is FQNEAQ. CDR3 sequence reads: CASSARVGVTEAFF.

CDR3 sequence reads: CASSPILKQGKGYTF. This sequence joins TRBV5-6 and TRBJ1-2; the TCRdb call, TRBD1, lacks DNA for checking. Germline lookup yields CDR1 SGHDT and CDR2 YYEEEE. CDR3 size: 15 residues.

The chain carries TRBV12-3 or TRBV12-4 and TRBJ2-1; absent DNA, TCRdb's TRBD1 call cannot be checked. CDR3 length equals 14 residues. CDR3 residues: CASRDRGTYNEQFF.

V is TRBV7-2 and J is TRBJ1-1. The germline V gene encodes CDR1 SGHTA and CDR2 FQGNSA. The CDR3 runs to 11 residues. Here the CDR3 reads CASSLSTEAFF.

The J gene is TRBJ1-6, the V gene TRBV12-3 or TRBV12-4; TCRdb selects TRBD1, and the lack of DNA leaves this call unchecked. This CDR3 has 16 residues. The CDR3 spells CASSAGQGLPNSPLHF.